A single sample gave rise to the 9 T cell receptor beta chains below, sequenced in a study of T cells in Graves' hyperthyroidism and ophthalmopathy. Using RNA transcripts as the source, TCR beta CDR3 regions were amplified. With the HTBI primer set, the TCR CDR3 went through a first round of RT-PCR. Each CDR3 protein gets one entry after TCRdb re-called the multiplex PCR reads with MiXCR. This repertoire shows about 400,000 distinct CDR3 sequences, approximately 14% found once; its top ten account for 28%. Sequenced input: blood. The receptors shown here come from a woman younger than 35 with Graves' hyperthyroidism that later progressed to Graves' ophthalmopathy.

There are many counts of this clonotype. V usage is TRBV27 and J usage is TRBJ2-7; 8 nucleotides align to TRBD1. CDR1 MNHEY and CDR2 SMNVEV come from the germline V gene (reference sequence). The CDR3 consists of 14 residues. V shed 3 bases and J 4 bases; nucleotides not matched to a gene: 5. The CDR3 spells CASSFRGLGYEQYF. The CDR3 nucleotides read TGTGCCAGCAGTTTCAGGGGGCTCGGGTACGAGCAGTACTTC.

This clonotype was observed many times. This sequence joins TRBV20-1 and TRBJ1-1; D gene ambiguous. Between the trimmed V and J ends, which lost 3 bases and 1 base, there was a span of 9 bases. CDR1 and CDR2 from the germline V gene are DFQATT and SNEGSKA (reference sequence). The CDR3 has 13 amino acids. CDR3 in amino acids: CSASFTRNTEAFF. CDR3 sequence (DNA): TGCAGTGCTAGTTTTACGAGGAACACTGAAGCTTTCTTT.

In regard to this clonotype: With a much larger clone just one base away, this may be a read error. The chain couples TRBV28 to TRBJ2-7; D is ambiguous. CDR3 length: 14 amino acids. The germline CDR1 and CDR2 sequences are MDHEN and SYDVKM. DNA for the CDR3: TGTACCAGCAGTTTATTGGCCAAAACCTACGAGCAGTACTTC. Protein: CTSSLLAKTYEQYF.

The J gene is TRBJ1-5, the V gene TRBV30, with 11 bases matching TRBD1. Unmatched junction bases numbered 7, after V lost 3 bases and J lost 3 bases. CDR3 length equals 16 residues. Germline CDR1 and CDR2: GTSNPN and SVGIG (reference sequence). The chain's CDR3 is CAWSHRDRGNNQPQHF. The CDR3 coding sequence is TGTGCCTGGAGCCACCGGGACAGGGGGAACAATCAGCCCCAGCATTTT.

This clonotype was seen at least ten times. J is TRBJ2-1 and V is TRBV20-1; TRBD2 agrees at 14 bases. In germline, CDR1 is DFQATT, CDR2 SNEGSKA (reference sequence). This CDR3 has 14 residues. V shed 6 bases and J 9 bases; nucleotides not matched to a gene: 7. Here the CDR3 reads CSAQGLAGVVEQFF. The DNA for the CDR3 is TGCAGTGCCCAGGGACTAGCGGGAGTTGTTGAGCAGTTCTTC.

This clonotype was observed a few times. CDR3 sequence: CASTKPMGEQYF. CDR3 nucleotide sequence: TGTGCCAGCACCAAACCCATGGGGGAGCAGTACTTC. This chain links TRBV28 with TRBJ2-7; D unresolved. The CDR3 contains 12 residues. The germline CDR1 and CDR2 sequences are MDHEN and SYDVKM. V lost 7 bases to trimming and J lost 7 bases, with 14 bases between them.

This chain connects TRBV2 to TRBJ1-1, with D unresolved. This CDR3 has 15 residues. V was cut by 0 bases and J by 6 bases, with 14 bases left in between. Looked up from germline, CDR1 is SNHLY and CDR2 is FYNNEI. Here the CDR3 DNA reads TGTGCCAGCAGTGAAGCTTTGTTCCTGCGGGCTGAAGCTTTCTTT. Protein product: CASSEALFLRAEAFF.

This clonotype showed up many times. The rearrangement links TRBV3-1 to TRBJ2-5; TRBD2 aligns across 8 bases. The CDR3 has 16 amino acids. The V gene's germline CDR1 is LGHDT and CDR2 YNNKEL (reference sequence). The V segment lost 0 bases and the J segment 5 bases; nucleotides outside the gene matches: 8. CDR3 amino acids: CASSQDFGRARETQYF. CDR3 nucleotide sequence: TGTGCCAGCAGCCAAGATTTCGGGAGGGCCAGGGAGACCCAGTACTTC.

V gene TRBV15 combines with J gene TRBJ2-3; unclear D gene. V lost 0 bases and J 1 base, leaving 14 bases between the germline ends. The CDR3 length is 17 residues. The germline CDR1 and CDR2 sequences are LNHNV and YYDKDF (reference sequence). CDR3 sequence: CATSRDGRIEGTDTQYF. In DNA form, the CDR3 reads TGTGCCACCAGCAGAGATGGAAGGATCGAAGGCACAGATACGCAGTATTTT. Together with reference TRBV15 and TRBJ2-3, the CDR3 gives the full variable domain: DAMVIQNPRYQVTQFGKPVTLSCSQTLNHNVMYWYQQKSSQAPKLLFHYYDKDFNNEADTPDNFQSRRPNTSFCFLDIRSPGLGDTAMYLCATSRDGRIEGTDTQYFGPGTRLTVL.